The rows below give T cell receptor beta chains drawn from one sample of a study of OX40 agonist ivuxolimab in advanced cancers. This table comes from immunoSEQ multiplex PCR, and its TCRdb copy is limited to in-frame clones, with some not included. The profile shows about 70,000 clones, 81% of them singletons. This specimen consisted of CD4+ or CD8+ T cells sorted from blood, obtained in a trial of the OX40 agonist ivuxolimab. These receptors all stem from an adult with an advanced solid tumor such as melanoma, head and neck, liver or kidney cancer. CDR3s leave out the opening cysteine and the closing phenylalanine or tryptophan.

CDR3 protein: ASSRGEVGYT
V gene: TRBV14
J gene: TRBJ1-2

CDR3 protein: ASSQGSGGVYNEQF
V gene: TRBV25-1
J gene: TRBJ2-1

CDR3 protein: ATSREGVYGYT
V gene: TRBV15
J gene: TRBJ1-2

CDR3 protein: ASSLALTLAGAYNEQF
V gene: TRBV7-9
J gene: TRBJ2-1

CDR3 protein: ASSHTRGIEQF
V gene: TRBV23-1
J gene: TRBJ2-1

CDR3 protein: ASGGQSRNQPQH
V gene: TRBV12-5
J gene: TRBJ1-5

CDR3 protein: SAWDGDTEAF
V gene: TRBV29-1
J gene: TRBJ1-1

CDR3 protein: ASSQRPDVRRTEAF
V gene: TRBV27
J gene: TRBJ1-1

CDR3 protein: ASSVAYGYT
V gene: TRBV6-1
J gene: TRBJ1-2

CDR3 protein: ASSDSNQPQH
V gene: TRBV11-2
J gene: TRBJ1-5

CDR3 protein: ASSRRGRGAYNEQF
V gene: TRBV5-4
J gene: TRBJ2-1

CDR3 protein: ASSIGQGMTEAF
V gene: TRBV6-5
J gene: TRBJ1-1

CDR3 protein: ASSRGINEKLF
V gene: TRBV2
J gene: TRBJ1-4

CDR3 protein: ASSRLAGGQDTQY
V gene: TRBV7-5
J gene: TRBJ2-3

CDR3 protein: ASSATGGNEQF
V gene: TRBV9
J gene: -

CDR3 protein: ASSGTLGELF
V gene: TRBV2
J gene: TRBJ2-2

CDR3 protein: SVYRTLSSAF
V gene: TRBV29-1
J gene: TRBJ1-1

CDR3 protein: ASSDGTGGTYEQY
V gene: TRBV7-2
J gene: TRBJ2-7

CDR3 protein: ASSESRNTYEQY
V gene: TRBV6-1
J gene: TRBJ2-7

CDR3 protein: ASSLDRTHQETQY
V gene: TRBV5-4
J gene: TRBJ2-5

CDR3 protein: ASSPSGRRYEQY
V gene: TRBV19
J gene: -

CDR3 protein: ASSDRNTGNTIY
V gene: TRBV2
J gene: TRBJ1-3

CDR3 protein: ASSDRASNQPQH
V gene: TRBV2
J gene: TRBJ1-5

CDR3 protein: ASSITGNGYT
V gene: TRBV5-1
J gene: TRBJ1-2

CDR3 protein: ASSVGLAGIYNEQF
V gene: TRBV9
J gene: TRBJ2-1

CDR3 protein: ASSPENTDTQY
V gene: TRBV7-9
J gene: TRBJ2-3

CDR3 protein: ASSISGVNSPLH
V gene: TRBV19
J gene: TRBJ1-6